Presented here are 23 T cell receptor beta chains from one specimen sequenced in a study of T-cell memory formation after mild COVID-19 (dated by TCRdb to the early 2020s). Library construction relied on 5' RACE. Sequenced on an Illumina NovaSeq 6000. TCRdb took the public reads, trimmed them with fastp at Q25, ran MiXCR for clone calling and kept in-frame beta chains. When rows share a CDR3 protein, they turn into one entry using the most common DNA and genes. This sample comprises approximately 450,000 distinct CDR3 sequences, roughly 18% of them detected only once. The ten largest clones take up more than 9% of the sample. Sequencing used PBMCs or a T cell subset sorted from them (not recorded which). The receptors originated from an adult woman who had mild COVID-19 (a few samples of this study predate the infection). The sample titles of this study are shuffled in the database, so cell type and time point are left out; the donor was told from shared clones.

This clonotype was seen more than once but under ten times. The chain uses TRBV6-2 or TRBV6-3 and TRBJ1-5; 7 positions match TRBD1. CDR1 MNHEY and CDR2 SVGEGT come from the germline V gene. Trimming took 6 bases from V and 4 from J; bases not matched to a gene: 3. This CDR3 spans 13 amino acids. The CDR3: CASRPDRNQPQHF. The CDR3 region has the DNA TGTGCCAGCAGGCCGGACAGGAATCAGCCCCAGCATTTT.

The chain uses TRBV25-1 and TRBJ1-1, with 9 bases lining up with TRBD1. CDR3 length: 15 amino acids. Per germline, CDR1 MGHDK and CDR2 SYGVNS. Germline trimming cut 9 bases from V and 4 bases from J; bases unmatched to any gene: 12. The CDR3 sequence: CARRSNRGRGTEAFF. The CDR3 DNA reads TGTGCCAGAAGATCAAACAGGGGGCGCGGCACTGAAGCTTTCTTT. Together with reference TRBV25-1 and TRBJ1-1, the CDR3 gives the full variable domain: EADIYQTPRYLVIGTGKKITLECSQTMGHDKMYWYQQDPGMELHLIHYSYGVNSTEKGDLSSESTVSRIRTEHFPLTLESARPSHTSQYLCARRSNRGRGTEAFFGQGTRLTVV.

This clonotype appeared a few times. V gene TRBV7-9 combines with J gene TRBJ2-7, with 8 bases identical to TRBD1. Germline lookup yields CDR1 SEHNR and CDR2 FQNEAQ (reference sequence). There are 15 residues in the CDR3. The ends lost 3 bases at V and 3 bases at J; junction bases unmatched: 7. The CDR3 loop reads CASSFWTGRRYEQYF. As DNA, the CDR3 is TGTGCCAGCAGCTTTTGGACAGGGAGACGCTACGAGCAGTACTTC.

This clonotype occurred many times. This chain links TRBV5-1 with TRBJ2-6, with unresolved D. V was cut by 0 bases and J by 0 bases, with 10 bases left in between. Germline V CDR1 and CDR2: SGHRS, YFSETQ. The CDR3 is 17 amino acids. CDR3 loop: CASSLGQPVSGANVLTF. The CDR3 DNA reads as TGCGCCAGCAGCTTGGGGCAGCCAGTCTCTGGGGCCAACGTCCTGACTTTC.

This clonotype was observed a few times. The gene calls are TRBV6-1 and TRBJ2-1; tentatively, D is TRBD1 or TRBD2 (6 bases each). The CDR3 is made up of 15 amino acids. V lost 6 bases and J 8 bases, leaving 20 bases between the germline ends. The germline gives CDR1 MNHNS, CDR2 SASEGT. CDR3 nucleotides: TGTGCCAGCAGCCTAGGGGGGTTCCAATGGGATGAGCAGTTCTTC. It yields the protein CASSLGGFQWDEQFF.

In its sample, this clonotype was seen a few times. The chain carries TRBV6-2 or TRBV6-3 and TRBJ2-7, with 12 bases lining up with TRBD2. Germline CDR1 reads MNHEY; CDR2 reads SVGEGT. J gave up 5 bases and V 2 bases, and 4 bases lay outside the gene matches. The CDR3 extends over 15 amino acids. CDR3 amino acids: CASSYSPSGRDEQYF. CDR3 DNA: TGTGCCAGCAGTTACAGTCCTAGCGGGAGGGACGAGCAGTACTTC.

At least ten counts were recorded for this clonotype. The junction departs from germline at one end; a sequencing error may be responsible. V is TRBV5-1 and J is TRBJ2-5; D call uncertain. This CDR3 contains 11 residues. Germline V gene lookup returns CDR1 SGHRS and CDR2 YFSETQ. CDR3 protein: CASSLSETQYF. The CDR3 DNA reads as TGTGCCAGCAGCTTGTCGGAGACCCAGTACTTC.

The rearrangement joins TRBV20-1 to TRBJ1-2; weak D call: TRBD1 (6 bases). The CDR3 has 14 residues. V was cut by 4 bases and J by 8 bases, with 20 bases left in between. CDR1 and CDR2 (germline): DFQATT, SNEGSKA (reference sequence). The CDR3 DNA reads TGCAGTGCTACACTCAGGACAGACCCCCGGGGCTACACCTTC. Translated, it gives CSATLRTDPRGYTF.

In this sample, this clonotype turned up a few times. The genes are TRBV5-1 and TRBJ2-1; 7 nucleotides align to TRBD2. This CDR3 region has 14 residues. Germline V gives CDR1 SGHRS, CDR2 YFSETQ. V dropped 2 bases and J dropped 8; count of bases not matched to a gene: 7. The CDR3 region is CASSFRDYVDEQFF. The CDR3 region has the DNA TGCGCCAGCAGCTTCCGGGACTACGTCGATGAGCAGTTCTTC.

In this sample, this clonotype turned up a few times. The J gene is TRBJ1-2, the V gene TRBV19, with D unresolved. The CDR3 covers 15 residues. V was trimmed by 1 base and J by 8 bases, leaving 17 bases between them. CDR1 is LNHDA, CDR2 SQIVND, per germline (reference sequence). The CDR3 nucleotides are TGTGCCAGTAGTATAGCTTTAGCAGCGGCGGGAGGCTACACCTTC. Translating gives CASSIALAAAGGYTF.

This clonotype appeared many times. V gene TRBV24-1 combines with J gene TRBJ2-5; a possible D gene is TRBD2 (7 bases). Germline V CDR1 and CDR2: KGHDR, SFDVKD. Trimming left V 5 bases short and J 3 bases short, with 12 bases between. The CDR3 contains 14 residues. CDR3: CATSAGGEEETQYF. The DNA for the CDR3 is TGTGCCACCAGTGCGGGGGGCGAAGAAGAGACCCAGTACTTC.

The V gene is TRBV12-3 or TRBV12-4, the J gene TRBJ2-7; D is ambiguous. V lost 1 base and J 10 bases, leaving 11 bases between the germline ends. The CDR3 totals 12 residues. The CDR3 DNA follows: TGTGCCAGCAGTTTAGTTTCTGGCGTTCAGTACTTC. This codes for CASSLVSGVQYF.

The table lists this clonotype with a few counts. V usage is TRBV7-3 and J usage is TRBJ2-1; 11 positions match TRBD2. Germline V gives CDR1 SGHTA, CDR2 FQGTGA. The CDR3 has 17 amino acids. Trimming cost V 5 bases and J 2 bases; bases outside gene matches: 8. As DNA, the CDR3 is TGTGCCAGCAGCGCAAATAGCGGGAGGGCCACCTACAATGAGCAGTTCTTC. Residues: CASSANSGRATYNEQFF.

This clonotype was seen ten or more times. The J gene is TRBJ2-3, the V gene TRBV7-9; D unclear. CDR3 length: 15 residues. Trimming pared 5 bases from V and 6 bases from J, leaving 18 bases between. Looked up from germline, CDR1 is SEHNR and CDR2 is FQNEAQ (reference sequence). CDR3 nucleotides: TGTGCCAGCAGCACCTTACAAGTTGGGGTCGATACGCAGTATTTT. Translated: CASSTLQVGVDTQYF.

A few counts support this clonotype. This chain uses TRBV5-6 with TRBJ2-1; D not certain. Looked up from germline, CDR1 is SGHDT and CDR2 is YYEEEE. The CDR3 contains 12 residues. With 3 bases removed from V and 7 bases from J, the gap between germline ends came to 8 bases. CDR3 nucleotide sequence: TGTGCCAGCAGCTGGGCGGAGAATGAGCAGTTCTTC. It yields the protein CASSWAENEQFF.

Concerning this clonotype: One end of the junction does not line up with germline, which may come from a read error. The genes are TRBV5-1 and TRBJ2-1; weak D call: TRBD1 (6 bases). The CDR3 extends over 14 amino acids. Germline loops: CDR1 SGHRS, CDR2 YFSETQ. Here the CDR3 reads CSSSGGSSYNEQFF. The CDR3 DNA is TGCTCCAGCAGTGGGGGCAGCTCCTACAATGAGCAGTTCTTC.

CDR3 nucleotide sequence: TGTGCCAGTAGGGCCAGGGGGATCGGCGAGCAGTACTTC. Translating it yields CASRARGIGEQYF. The V and J genes are TRBV19 and TRBJ2-7, with TRBD1 matching 7 bases. CDR3 length equals 13 residues. V lost 6 bases and J lost 6; bases outside the gene matches: 8. Germline values: CDR1 LNHDA, CDR2 SQIVND (reference sequence).

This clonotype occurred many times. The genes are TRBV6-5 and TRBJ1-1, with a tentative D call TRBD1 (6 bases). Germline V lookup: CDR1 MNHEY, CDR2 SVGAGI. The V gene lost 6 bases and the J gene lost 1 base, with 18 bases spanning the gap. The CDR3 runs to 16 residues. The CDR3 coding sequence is TGTGCCAGCAGCCGACGACAGGAAAACAAGAACACTGAAGCTTTCTTT. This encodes CASSRRQENKNTEAFF.

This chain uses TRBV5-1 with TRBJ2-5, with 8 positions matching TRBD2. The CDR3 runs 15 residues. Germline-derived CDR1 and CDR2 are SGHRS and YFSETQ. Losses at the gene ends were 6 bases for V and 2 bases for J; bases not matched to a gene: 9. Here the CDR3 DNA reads TGCGCCAGCACACCGGGGGGGACTCAACAAGAGACCCAGTACTTC. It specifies CASTPGGTQQETQYF.

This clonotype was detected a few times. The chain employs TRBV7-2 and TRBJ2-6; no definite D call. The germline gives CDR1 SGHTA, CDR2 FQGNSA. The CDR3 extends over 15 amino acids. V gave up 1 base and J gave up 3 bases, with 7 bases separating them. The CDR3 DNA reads TGTGCCAGCAGCTTAGTTGCTGGTGGGGCCAACGTCCTGACTTTC. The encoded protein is CASSLVAGGANVLTF.

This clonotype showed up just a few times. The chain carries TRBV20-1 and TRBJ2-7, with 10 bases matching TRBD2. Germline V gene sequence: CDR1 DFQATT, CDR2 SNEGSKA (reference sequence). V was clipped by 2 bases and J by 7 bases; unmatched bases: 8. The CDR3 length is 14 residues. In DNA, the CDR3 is TGCAGTGCTAGACTCACTAGCGGGGCAGGGGAGCAGTACTTC. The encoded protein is CSARLTSGAGEQYF.

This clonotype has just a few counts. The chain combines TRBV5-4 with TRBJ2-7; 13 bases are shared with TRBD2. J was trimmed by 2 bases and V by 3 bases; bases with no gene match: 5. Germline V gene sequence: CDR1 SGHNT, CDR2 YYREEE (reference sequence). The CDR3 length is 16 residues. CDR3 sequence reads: CASSWGLAGRAYEQYF. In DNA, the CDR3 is TGTGCCAGCAGCTGGGGACTAGCGGGACGAGCCTACGAGCAGTACTTC.

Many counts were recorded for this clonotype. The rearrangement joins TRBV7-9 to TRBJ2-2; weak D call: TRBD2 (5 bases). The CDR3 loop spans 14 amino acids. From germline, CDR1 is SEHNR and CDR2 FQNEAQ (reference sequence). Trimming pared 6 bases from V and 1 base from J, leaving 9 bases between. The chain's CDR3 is CASSAAGNTGELFF. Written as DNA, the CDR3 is TGTGCCAGCAGTGCGGCGGGGAACACCGGGGAGCTGTTTTTT.